This T cell receptor beta chain was sequenced for a study of technical replicates of blood from four donors. CDR1 is SGHTA, CDR2 FQGNSA, per germline. Trimming took 4 bases from V and 2 from J, leaving 11 bases between them. The CDR3 runs 14 residues. Profiling relied on immunoSEQ multiplex PCR, and the TCRdb table lists in-frame clones only, not all of them. The data hold roughly 64,000 clones, with 86% observed a single time. The V call is TRBV7-2, the J call TRBJ2-5, with D possibly TRBD2 on 6 matching bases. The receptor comes from a human donor in good health. Some clones in this sample may be carry-over from other donors' samples. Sequenced: PBMCs. For the CDR3, the DNA is TGTGCCAGCAGCTCGGGACTGCTACAAGAGACCCAGTACTTC. Translating it yields CASSSGLLQETQYF.